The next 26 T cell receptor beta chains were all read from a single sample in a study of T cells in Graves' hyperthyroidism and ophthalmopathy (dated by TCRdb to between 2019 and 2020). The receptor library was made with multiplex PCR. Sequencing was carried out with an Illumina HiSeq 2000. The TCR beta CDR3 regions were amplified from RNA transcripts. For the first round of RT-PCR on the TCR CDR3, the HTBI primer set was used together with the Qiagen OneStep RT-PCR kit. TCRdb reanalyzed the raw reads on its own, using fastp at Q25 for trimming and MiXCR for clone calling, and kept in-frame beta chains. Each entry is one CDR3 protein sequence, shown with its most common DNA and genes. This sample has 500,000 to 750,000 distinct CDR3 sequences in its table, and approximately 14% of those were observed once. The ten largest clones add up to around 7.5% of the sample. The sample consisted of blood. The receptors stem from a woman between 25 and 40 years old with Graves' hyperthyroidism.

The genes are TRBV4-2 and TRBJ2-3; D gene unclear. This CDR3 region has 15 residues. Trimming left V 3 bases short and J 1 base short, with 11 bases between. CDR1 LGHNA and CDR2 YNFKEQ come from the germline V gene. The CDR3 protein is CASSQTEHRTDTQYF. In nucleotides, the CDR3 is TGTGCCAGCAGCCAGACGGAACACCGCACAGATACGCAGTATTTT.

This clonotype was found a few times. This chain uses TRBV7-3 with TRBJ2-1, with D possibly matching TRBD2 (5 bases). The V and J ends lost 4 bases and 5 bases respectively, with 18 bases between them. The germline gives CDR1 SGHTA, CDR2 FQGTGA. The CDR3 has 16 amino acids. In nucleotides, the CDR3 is TGTGCCAGCAGCTCGACACGGACTCGTAGCGACAATGAGCAGTTCTTC. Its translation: CASSSTRTRSDNEQFF.

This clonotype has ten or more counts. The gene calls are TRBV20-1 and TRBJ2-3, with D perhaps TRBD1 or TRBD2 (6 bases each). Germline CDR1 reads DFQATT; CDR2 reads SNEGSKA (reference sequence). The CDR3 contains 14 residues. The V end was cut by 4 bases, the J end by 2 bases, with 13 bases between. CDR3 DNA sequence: TGCAGTGCTATTGGGGGCGGGAACACAGATACGCAGTATTTT. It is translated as CSAIGGGNTDTQYF.

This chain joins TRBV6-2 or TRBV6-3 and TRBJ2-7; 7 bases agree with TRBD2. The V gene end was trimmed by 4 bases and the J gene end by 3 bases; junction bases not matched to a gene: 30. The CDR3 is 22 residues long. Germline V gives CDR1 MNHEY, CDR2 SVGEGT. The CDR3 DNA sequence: TGTGCCAGCAGTTGGGGGGGGGGGAACCCCACACCGCAGGGAAAGAATTTCTACGAGCAGTACTTC. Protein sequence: CASSWGGGNPTPQGKNFYEQYF.

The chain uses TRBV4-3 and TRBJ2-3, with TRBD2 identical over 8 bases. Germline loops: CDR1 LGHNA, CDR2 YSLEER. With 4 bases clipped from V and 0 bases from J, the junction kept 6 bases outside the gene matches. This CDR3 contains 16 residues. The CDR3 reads CASSRGSGTSTDTQYF. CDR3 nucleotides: TGCGCCAGCAGCCGAGGTAGCGGGACTAGCACAGATACGCAGTATTTT.

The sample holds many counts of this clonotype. For the CDR3, the DNA is TGCAGCGTTGTGGGGATCGGGTTAGGGAGGACTGAAGCTTTCTTT. Translated, it gives CSVVGIGLGRTEAFF. The gene calls are TRBV29-1 and TRBJ1-1; D is unresolved. Germline V lookup: CDR1 SQVTM, CDR2 ANQGSEA. This CDR3 contains 15 residues. V gave up 4 bases and J gave up 5 bases, with 20 bases separating them.

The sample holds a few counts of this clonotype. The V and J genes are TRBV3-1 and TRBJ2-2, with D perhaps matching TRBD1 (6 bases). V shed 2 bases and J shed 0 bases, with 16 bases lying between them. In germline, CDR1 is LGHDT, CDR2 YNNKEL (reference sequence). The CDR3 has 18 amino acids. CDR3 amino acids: CASSQPFRGTTNTGELFF. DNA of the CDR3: TGTGCCAGCAGCCAACCTTTTCGAGGGACAACGAACACCGGGGAGCTGTTTTTT.

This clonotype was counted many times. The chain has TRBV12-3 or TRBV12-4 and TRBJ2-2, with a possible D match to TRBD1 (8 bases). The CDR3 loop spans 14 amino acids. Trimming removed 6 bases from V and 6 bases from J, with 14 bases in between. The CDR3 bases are TGTGCCAGCAGCCCACAGGGGGGGGCCGGGGAGCTGTTTTTT. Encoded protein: CASSPQGGAGELFF.

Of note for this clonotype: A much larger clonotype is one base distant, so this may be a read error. The CDR3 DNA is TGTGCCACCAGTGACAGGATCGGGGCCAACGTCCTGACTTTC. Amino acid sequence: CATSDRIGANVLTF. The chain is built from TRBV27 and TRBJ2-6; D perhaps matches TRBD1 (6 bases). Germline CDR1 MNHEY, CDR2 SMNVEV (reference sequence). The CDR3 contains 14 residues.

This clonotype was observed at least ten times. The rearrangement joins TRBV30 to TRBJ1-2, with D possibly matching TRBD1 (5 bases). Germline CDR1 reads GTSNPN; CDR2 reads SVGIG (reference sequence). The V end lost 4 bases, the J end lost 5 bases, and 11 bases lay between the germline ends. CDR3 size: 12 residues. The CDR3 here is CAWKTGRYGYTF. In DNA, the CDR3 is TGTGCCTGGAAAACAGGAAGATATGGCTACACCTTC.

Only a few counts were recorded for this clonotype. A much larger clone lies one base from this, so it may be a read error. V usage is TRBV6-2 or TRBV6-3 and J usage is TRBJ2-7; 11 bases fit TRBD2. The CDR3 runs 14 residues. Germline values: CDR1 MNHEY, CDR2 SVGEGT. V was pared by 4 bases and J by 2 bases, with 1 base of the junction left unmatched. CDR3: CASSWGLAAYEQYF. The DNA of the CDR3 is TGTGCCAGCAGTTGGGGACTAGCGGCCTACGAGCAGTACTTC.

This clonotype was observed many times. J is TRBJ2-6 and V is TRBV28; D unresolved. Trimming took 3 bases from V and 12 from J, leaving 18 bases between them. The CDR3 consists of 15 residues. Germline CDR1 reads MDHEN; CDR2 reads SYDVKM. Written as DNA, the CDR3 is TGTGCCAGCAGTTTCACCATTGGACCCTTAGTCGTCCTGACTTTC. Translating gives CASSFTIGPLVVLTF. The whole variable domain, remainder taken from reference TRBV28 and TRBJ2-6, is DVKVTQSSRYLVKRTGEKVFLECVQDMDHENMFWYRQDPGLGLRLIYFSYDVKMKEKGDIPEGYSVSREKKERFSLILESASTNQTSMYLCASSFTIGPLVVLTFGAGSRLTVL.

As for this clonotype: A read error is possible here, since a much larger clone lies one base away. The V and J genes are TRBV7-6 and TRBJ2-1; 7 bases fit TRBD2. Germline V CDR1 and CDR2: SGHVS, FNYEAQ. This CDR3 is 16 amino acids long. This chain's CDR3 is CASSAPLADPYDEQFF. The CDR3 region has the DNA TGTGCCAGCAGCGCTCCTCTAGCGGATCCCTACGATGAGCAGTTCTTC.

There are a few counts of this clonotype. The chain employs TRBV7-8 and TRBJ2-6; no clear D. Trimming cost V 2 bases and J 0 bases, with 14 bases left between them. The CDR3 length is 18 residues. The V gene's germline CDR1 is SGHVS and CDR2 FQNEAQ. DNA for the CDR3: TGTGCCAGCAGCTTATTAGGCCGGAGCATCTCTGGGGCCAACGTCCTGACTTTC. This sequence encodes CASSLLGRSISGANVLTF.

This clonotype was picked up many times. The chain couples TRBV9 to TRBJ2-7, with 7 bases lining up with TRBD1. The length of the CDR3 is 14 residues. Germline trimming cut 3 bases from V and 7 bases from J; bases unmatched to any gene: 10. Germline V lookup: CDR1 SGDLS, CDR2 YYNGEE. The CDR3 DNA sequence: TGTGCCAGCAGCGCGGGACAGCAGTTTACAGAGCAGTACTTC. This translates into CASSAGQQFTEQYF. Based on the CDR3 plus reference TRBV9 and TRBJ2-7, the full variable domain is DSGVTQTPKHLITATGQRVTLRCSPRSGDLSVYWYQQSLDQGLQFLIQYYNGEERAKGNILERFSAQQFPDLHSELNLSSLELGDSALYFCASSAGQQFTEQYFGPGTRLTVT.

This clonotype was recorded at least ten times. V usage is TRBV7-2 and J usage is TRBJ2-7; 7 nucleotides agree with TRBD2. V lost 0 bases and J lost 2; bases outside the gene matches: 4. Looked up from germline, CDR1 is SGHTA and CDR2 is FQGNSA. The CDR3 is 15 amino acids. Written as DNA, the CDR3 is TGTGCCAGCAGCTTAGCGACTAGCTCGCCCTACGAGCAGTACTTC. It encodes CASSLATSSPYEQYF.

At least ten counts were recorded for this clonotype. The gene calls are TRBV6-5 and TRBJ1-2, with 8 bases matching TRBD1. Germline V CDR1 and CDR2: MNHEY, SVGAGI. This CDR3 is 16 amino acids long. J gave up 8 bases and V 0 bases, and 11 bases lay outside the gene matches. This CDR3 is CASSYSLTRQGYGYTF. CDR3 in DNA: TGTGCCAGCAGTTACTCGCTAACCCGACAGGGGTACGGCTACACCTTC.

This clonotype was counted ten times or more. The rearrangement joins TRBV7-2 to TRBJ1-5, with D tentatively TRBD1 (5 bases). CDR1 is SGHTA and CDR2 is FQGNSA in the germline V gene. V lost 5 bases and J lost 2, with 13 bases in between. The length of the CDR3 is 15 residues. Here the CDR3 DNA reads TGTGCCAGCAGCCGTACGCAACAGGGCAATCAGCCCCAGCATTTT. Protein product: CASSRTQQGNQPQHF.

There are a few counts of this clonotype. CDR3 DNA: TGTGCCAGCAGCTCCGTCCGCACAGATACGCAGTATTTT. Its translation is CASSSVRTDTQYF. The gene calls are TRBV7-2 and TRBJ2-3, with D hard to call. V was shortened by 4 bases and J by 1 base, with 6 bases between the two germline ends. The CDR3 runs to 13 residues. Germline assignment: CDR1 SGHTA and CDR2 FQGNSA.

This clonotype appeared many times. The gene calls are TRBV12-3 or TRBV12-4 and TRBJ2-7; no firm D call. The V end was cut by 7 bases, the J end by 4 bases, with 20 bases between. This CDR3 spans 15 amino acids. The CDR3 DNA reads TGTGCCAGCACCATTTCGCCTCAACCGCCTTACGAGCAGTACTTC. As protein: CASTISPQPPYEQYF.

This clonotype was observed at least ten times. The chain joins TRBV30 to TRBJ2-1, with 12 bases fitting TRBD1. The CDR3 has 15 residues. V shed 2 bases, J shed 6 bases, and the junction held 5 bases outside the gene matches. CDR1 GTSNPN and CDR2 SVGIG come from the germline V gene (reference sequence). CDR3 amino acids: CAWSTGTGGRNEQFF. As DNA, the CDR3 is TGTGCCTGGAGTACCGGGACAGGGGGCCGCAATGAGCAGTTCTTC.

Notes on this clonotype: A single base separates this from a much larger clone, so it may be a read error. The DNA for the CDR3 is TGCGCCAGCAAGACTAGCGGGGAGGTTGGCGAGCAGTACTTC. Encoded protein: CASKTSGEVGEQYF. The chain has TRBV10-1 and TRBJ2-7, with 11 nucleotides matching TRBD2. In germline, CDR1 is WNHNN, CDR2 SYGVQD (reference sequence). This CDR3 spans 14 amino acids. The ends lost 7 bases at V and 6 bases at J; junction bases unmatched: 8.

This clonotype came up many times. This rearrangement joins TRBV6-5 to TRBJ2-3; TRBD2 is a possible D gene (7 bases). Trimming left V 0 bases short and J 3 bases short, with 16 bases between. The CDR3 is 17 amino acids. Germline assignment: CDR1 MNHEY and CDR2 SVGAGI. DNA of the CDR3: TGTGCCAGCAGTTACTCCTACGCGGAGGGGGGGACAGATACGCAGTATTTT. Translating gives CASSYSYAEGGTDTQYF.

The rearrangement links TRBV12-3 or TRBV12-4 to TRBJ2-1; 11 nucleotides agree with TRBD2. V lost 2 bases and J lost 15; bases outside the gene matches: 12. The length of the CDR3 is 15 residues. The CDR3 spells CASSLMGSVAGGLFF. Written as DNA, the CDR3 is TGTGCCAGCAGTTTAATGGGAAGCGTAGCGGGAGGGCTGTTCTTC.

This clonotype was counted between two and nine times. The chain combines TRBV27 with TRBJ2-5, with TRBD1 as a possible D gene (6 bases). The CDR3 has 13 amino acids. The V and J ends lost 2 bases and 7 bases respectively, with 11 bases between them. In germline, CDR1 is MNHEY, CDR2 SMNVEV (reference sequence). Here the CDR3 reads CASSLGGPGTQYF. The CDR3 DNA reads TGTGCCAGCAGTTTAGGGGGCCCCGGGACCCAGTACTTC.

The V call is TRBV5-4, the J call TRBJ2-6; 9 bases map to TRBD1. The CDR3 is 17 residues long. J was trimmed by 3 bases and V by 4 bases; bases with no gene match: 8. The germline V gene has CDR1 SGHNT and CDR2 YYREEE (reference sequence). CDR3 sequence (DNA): TGTGCCAGCAGCACCGGGACAGGGCTAGTTGGGGCCAACGTCCTGACTTTC. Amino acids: CASSTGTGLVGANVLTF.